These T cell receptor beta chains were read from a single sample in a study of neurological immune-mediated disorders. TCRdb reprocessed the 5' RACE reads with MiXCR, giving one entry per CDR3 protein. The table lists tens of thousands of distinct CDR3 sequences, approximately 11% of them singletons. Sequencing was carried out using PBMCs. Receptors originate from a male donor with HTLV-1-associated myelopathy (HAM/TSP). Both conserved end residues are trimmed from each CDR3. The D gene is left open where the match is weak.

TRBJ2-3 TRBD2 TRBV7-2 ASLKRPSGGADTQY
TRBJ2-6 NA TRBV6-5 ASRTSGANVLT
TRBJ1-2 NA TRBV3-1 ASSQFAGQYGYT
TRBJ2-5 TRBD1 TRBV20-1 SASEGANIETQY
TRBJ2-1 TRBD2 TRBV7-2 ASSLVGGDYNEQF
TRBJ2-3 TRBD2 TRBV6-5 ASSSLGLAGAPSTDTQY
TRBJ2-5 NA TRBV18 ASSPRQQETQY
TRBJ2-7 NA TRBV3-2 ASSLRDGYEQY
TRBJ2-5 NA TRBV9 ASSVGEDTQY
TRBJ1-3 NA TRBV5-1 ASSFAGLSGNTIY
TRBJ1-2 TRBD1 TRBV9 ASSSGDRGGGYGYT
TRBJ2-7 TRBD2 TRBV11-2 ASSLIGGRGPYEQY
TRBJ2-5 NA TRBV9 ASSATRRTQETQY
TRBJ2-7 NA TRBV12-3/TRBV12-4 ASSLDRGVGQY
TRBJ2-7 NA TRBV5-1 ASSLARTYEQY
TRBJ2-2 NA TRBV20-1 SALTKQGTNTGELF
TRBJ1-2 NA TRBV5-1 ASSLAPQNYGYT
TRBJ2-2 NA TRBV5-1 ASSSDLQGDTGELF
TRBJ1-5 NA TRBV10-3 AISSDLNQPQH
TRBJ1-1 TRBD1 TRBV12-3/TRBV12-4 ASSFVTGTEAF
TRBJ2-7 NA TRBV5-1 ASSLGGGEDEQY
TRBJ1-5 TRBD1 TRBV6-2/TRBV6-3 ASSHSTWTGKNSNQPQH
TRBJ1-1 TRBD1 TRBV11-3 ASSRQGLGMNTEAF
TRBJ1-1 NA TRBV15 ATSRDRRYEAF
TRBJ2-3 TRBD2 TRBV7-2 ASSLALISGPTHTQY
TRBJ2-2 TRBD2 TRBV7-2 ASSPIAGDTGELF
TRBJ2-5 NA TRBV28 ASSFSRGVQETQY
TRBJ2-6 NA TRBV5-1 ASSPPGLSGANVLT
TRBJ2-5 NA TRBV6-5 ASSYVGQYQETQY
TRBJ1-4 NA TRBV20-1 SAQRSALTNEKLF
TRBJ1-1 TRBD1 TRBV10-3 AIRGPGTVNTEAF
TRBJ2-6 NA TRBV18 ASSPGTSGANVLT
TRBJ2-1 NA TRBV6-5 ASSPPGTYNEQF